This TCR beta chain was captured by sequencing in a study of regulatory T cells in long-lasting Graves disease. Study-level points and caveats: Favored usage of TRBV28, TRBJ1-2 and TRBJ2-5 was recorded in persistent disease.

For TCR beta, libraries came from iRepertoire HTBI primers and Arm-PCR of CDR3 regions. TCRdb analysed the multiplex PCR reads with MiXCR anew, one entry per CDR3 protein. The data contain hundreds of thousands of distinct CDR3 sequences, approximately 13% of them singletons. Time point indicated: newly diagnosed GD, antithyroid drugs for less than 3 months. With RNA extracted from PBMCs as input, the TCR library was made. The CDR3 loop spans 15 amino acids. V shed 4 bases, J shed 5 bases, and the junction held 11 bases outside the gene matches. Germline CDR1 is DFQATT and CDR2 is SNEGSKA (reference sequence). This clonotype has ten or more counts. Its matching antigen is unknown. The same data also went into a second study, on T cells in Graves' hyperthyroidism and ophthalmopathy. That source adds: From stable hyperthyroidism, ophthalmopathy was separated by a 13 V-J model.

This specimen was peripheral blood mononuclear cells (PBMCs), taken at new diagnosis, from a patient treated with antithyroid drugs. The sequence was collected from a man between 25 and 39 years old with Graves disease. The chain is built from TRBV20-1 and TRBJ2-3; 8 bases map to TRBD1. The CDR3 DNA reads TGCAGTGCTATCCCAGGGGGCATAGGTCGAGATACGCAGTATTTT. Protein product: CSAIPGGIGRDTQYF.